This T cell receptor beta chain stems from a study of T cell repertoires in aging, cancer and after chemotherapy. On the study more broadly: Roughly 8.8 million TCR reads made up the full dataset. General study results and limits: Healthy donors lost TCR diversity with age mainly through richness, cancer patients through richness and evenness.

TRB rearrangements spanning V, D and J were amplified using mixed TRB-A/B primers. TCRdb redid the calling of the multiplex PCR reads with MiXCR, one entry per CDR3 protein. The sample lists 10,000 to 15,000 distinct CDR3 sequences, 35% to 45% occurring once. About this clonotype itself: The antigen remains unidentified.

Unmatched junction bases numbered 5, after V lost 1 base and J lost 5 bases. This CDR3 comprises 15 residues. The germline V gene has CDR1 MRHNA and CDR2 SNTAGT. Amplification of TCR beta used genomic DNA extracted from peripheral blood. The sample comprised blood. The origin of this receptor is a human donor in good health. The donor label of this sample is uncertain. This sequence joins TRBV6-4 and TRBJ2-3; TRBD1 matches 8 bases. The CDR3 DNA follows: TGTGCCAGCAGTGACTTGGAACAGGGGGGAGATACGCAGTATTTT. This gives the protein CASSDLEQGGDTQYF.